This paragraph covers one TCR beta chain sequence. These data come from a study of blood T cell repertoires in COVID-19. V shed 1 base and J shed 3 bases, with 13 bases lying between them. Germline-derived CDR1 and CDR2 are SGHVS and FNYEAQ. This CDR3 region has 16 residues. Here immunoSEQ multiplex PCR was the method, and the copy in TCRdb shows in-frame clones only, minus some. Of approximately 310,000 clones in the sample, 85% were seen once. The TCR sequence derives from a woman aged 30 to 39 who had been exposed to COVID-19. The J gene is TRBJ1-5, the V gene TRBV7-6; D is undetermined. The sequencing input was PBMCs or T cells enriched from blood (not recorded which). The CDR3 loop is CASSLGAGSSNQPQHF. For the CDR3, the DNA is TGTGCCAGCAGCTTAGGCGCCGGGAGTTCCAATCAGCCCCAGCATTTT.